The TCR beta chain under discussion was sequenced for a study of breast tumors, draining lymph nodes, adjacent tissues. Germline lookup yields CDR1 SGHAT and CDR2 FQNNGV. J gave up 7 bases and V 5 bases, and 8 bases lay outside the gene matches. The CDR3 has 15 residues. TCRdb reprocessed the multiplex PCR reads via MiXCR and lists one record per CDR3 protein. The data hold more than 30,000 distinct CDR3 sequences, with about 63% observed a single time. Sequencing was done on a sample of breast tumor tissue. V usage is TRBV11-2 and J usage is TRBJ1-2; 12 bases fit TRBD1. The TCR comes from a female donor with breast cancer. Some clones in this sample may be carry-over from other donors' samples. The CDR3 DNA sequence: TGTGCCAGCAGCCTAAAACCGGGACAGGGGGCTGGCTACACCTTC. Its protein is CASSLKPGQGAGYTF. The full variable domain, its missing parts supplied by reference TRBV11-2 and TRBJ1-2, is EAGVAQSPRYKIIEKRQSVAFWCNPISGHATLYWYQQILGQGPKLLIQFQNNGVVDDSQLPKDRFSAERLKGVDSTLKIQPAKLEDSAVYLCASSLKPGQGAGYTFGSGTRLTVV.